Following are 31 T cell receptor beta chains from one sample sequenced in a study of blood T cell repertoires in COVID-19 (dated by TCRdb to 2020 to 2021). The library was prepared using the immunoSEQ multiplex PCR assay. The table comes from immuneACCESS by way of TCRdb, which keeps in-frame sequences with V and J called. Part of the clones is missing from these tables; in studies checked, under half for an unresolved V gene and the rest for unknown reasons. The sample contains 150,000 to 200,000 clones, about 87% of them found a single time. Of the sample, 2% to 3% falls within the top ten clones. Sequenced: peripheral blood. These receptor sequences come from a middle-aged man with active or convalescent COVID-19.

The chain carries TRBV5-1 and TRBJ1-2; possible D gene TRBD1, 5 bases. The germline gives CDR1 SGHRS, CDR2 YFSETQ. This CDR3 has 14 residues. V gave up 5 bases and J gave up 0 bases, with 11 bases separating them. CDR3 region: CASSYGDSNYGYTF. Written as DNA, the CDR3 is TGCGCCAGCAGTTACGGGGACTCTAACTATGGCTACACCTTC.

CDR3: CATSPRGGGGFGYTF. CDR3 sequence (DNA): TGTGCCACCAGCCCTCGAGGGGGAGGGGGATTTGGCTACACCTTC. This chain uses TRBV15 with TRBJ1-2; TRBD1 might be the D (6 bases). Trimming pared 5 bases from V and 7 bases from J, leaving 20 bases between. Germline V gene data show CDR1 as LNHNV and CDR2 as YYDKDF (reference sequence). CDR3 size: 15 residues. Full variable domain (remainder filled in from reference TRBV15 and TRBJ1-2): DAMVIQNPRYQVTQFGKPVTLSCSQTLNHNVMYWYQQKSSQAPKLLFHYYDKDFNNEADTPDNFQSRRPNTSFCFLDIRSPGLGDTAMYLCATSPRGGGGFGYTFGSGTRLTVV.

The chain recombines TRBV6-2 or TRBV6-3 with TRBJ1-1; 8 bases align to TRBD1. CDR1 and CDR2 from the germline V gene are MNHEY and SVGEGT. Trimming removed 2 bases from V and 4 bases from J; junction bases left unmatched: 15. The CDR3 spans 18 residues. The CDR3 region has the DNA TGTGCCAGCAGTTACCACCTGGACAGGGCGCGTGTTGGCACTGAAGCTTTCTTT. As protein: CASSYHLDRARVGTEAFF.

This chain links TRBV30 with TRBJ2-5; D unclear. The V end was cut by 0 bases, the J end by 4 bases, with 15 bases between. Germline V gives CDR1 GTSNPN, CDR2 SVGIG (reference sequence). This CDR3 region has 15 residues. The CDR3 nucleotides are TGTGCCTGGAGTGTACGGATGTCAGGTGGAGAGACCCAGTACTTC. Its translation is CAWSVRMSGGETQYF.

This rearrangement joins TRBV28 to TRBJ1-4; D not resolved. This CDR3 contains 11 residues. V was cut by 4 bases and J by 8 bases, with 5 bases left in between. The V gene's germline CDR1 is MDHEN and CDR2 SYDVKM. CDR3 nucleotides: TGTGCCAGCAGTTCTTCCGAAAAACTGTTTTTT. Protein: CASSSSEKLFF.

J is TRBJ1-1 and V is TRBV28, with D hard to call. CDR3 length equals 13 residues. V was cut by 8 bases and J by 7 bases, with 17 bases left in between. Looked up from germline, CDR1 is MDHEN and CDR2 is SYDVKM. The CDR3 bases are TGTGCCAGCGAAGTCGCGGGTATCAATGAAGCTTTCTTT. Its translation: CASEVAGINEAFF. Complete variable domain (other parts from reference TRBV28 and TRBJ1-1): DVKVTQSSRYLVKRTGEKVFLECVQDMDHENMFWYRQDPGLGLRLIYFSYDVKMKEKGDIPEGYSVSREKKERFSLILESASTNQTSMYLCASEVAGINEAFFGQGTRLTVV.

The chain links TRBV5-1 to TRBJ2-1; 15 bases fit TRBD2. CDR3 length: 17 residues. V shed 4 bases, J shed 2 bases, and the junction held 4 bases outside the gene matches. Germline V gene lookup returns CDR1 SGHRS and CDR2 YFSETQ. The CDR3 DNA reads as TGCGCCAGCAGCACGGGACTAGCGGGGGGAACCTACAATGAGCAGTTCTTC. The encoded protein is CASSTGLAGGTYNEQFF. Drawing the rest from reference TRBV5-1 and TRBJ2-1, the complete variable domain is KAGVTQTPRYLIKTRGQQVTLSCSPISGHRSVSWYQQTPGQGLQFLFEYFSETQRNKGNFPGRFSGRQFSNSRSEMNVSTLELGDSALYLCASSTGLAGGTYNEQFFGPGTRLTVL.

In DNA, the CDR3 is TGTGCCAGCAGCCACGTCTGGACTGATTATGGCTACACCTTC. Translated: CASSHVWTDYGYTF. The V call is TRBV14, the J call TRBJ1-2; D call uncertain. The CDR3 is 14 residues long. The V gene's germline CDR1 is SGHDN and CDR2 FVKESK. Trimming left V 3 bases short and J 5 bases short, with 13 bases between.

The rearrangement uses TRBV5-5 and TRBJ2-2, with D perhaps TRBD2 (6 bases). With 3 bases removed from V and 2 bases from J, the gap between germline ends came to 14 bases. Germline V CDR1 and CDR2: SGHKS, YYEKEE (reference sequence). This CDR3 comprises 16 residues. CDR3 residues: CASSSGAGRNTGELFF. DNA for the CDR3: TGTGCCAGCAGCTCTGGTGCGGGGCGTAACACCGGGGAGCTGTTTTTT.

J is TRBJ1-5 and V is TRBV27, with a weak D call TRBD1 (6 bases). This CDR3 region has 13 residues. Germline V gives CDR1 MNHEY, CDR2 SMNVEV (reference sequence). Between the trimmed V and J ends, which lost 5 bases and 6 bases, there was a span of 11 bases. The CDR3 DNA reads as TGTGCCAGCAGTCAAAGGGGGACTCAGCCCCAGCATTTT. Translation gives CASSQRGTQPQHF.

The V and J genes are TRBV19 and TRBJ2-1, with TRBD2 matching 10 bases. Per germline, CDR1 LNHDA and CDR2 SQIVND (reference sequence). Losses at the gene ends were 7 bases for V and 7 bases for J; bases not matched to a gene: 10. The CDR3 spans 15 residues. DNA of the CDR3: TGTGCCAGTAATAAAGCGGGGGGGATAGGGAATGAGCAGTTCTTC. Its protein is CASNKAGGIGNEQFF.

The V call is TRBV9, the J call TRBJ1-6, with no clear D. Trimming took off 4 bases at V and 7 bases at J, with 15 bases between the two ends. CDR1 SGDLS and CDR2 YYNGEE come from the germline V gene. The CDR3 has 15 amino acids. The CDR3 DNA is TGTGCCAGCAGCCCAGACACCCGGCAGAATTCACCCCTCCACTTT. Protein product: CASSPDTRQNSPLHF.

The gene calls are TRBV19 and TRBJ1-4; D is ambiguous. V lost 5 bases and J 7 bases, leaving 14 bases between the germline ends. Germline lookup yields CDR1 LNHDA and CDR2 SQIVND (reference sequence). This CDR3 has 14 residues. The chain's CDR3 is CASSQWALGEKLFF. The CDR3 coding sequence is TGTGCCAGTAGTCAGTGGGCCCTGGGTGAAAAACTGTTTTTT. Variable domain in full (rest from reference TRBV19 and TRBJ1-4): DGGITQSPKYLFRKEGQNVTLSCEQNLNHDAMYWYRQDPGQGLRLIYYSQIVNDFQKGDIAEGYSVSREKKESFPLTVTSAQKNPTAFYLCASSQWALGEKLFFGSGTQLSVL.

Details on this clone: Other DNA sequences in this sample translate to the same CDR3. This chain connects TRBV19 to TRBJ1-5, with D perhaps TRBD1 (5 bases). The CDR3 extends over 14 amino acids. CDR1 is LNHDA, CDR2 SQIVND, per germline (reference sequence). V was pared by 7 bases and J by 2 bases, with 12 bases between. CDR3 region: CASNRGEGNQPQHF. In nucleotides, the CDR3 is TGTGCCAGTAACCGAGGGGAGGGCAATCAGCCCCAGCATTTT.

The rearrangement uses TRBV7-2 and TRBJ1-3, with TRBD1 matching over 7 bases. Germline V gene sequence: CDR1 SGHTA, CDR2 FQGNSA. J lost 8 bases, V lost 3 bases, and 10 bases had no gene match. The CDR3 loop spans 15 amino acids. This CDR3 reads CASSFRQGPLYTIYF. Written as DNA, the CDR3 is TGTGCCAGCAGCTTCCGACAGGGACCGCTTTACACCATATATTTT.

V usage is TRBV4-2 and J usage is TRBJ1-2; D is ambiguous. Germline V gene lookup returns CDR1 LGHNA and CDR2 YNFKEQ. The CDR3 has 12 residues. Trimming left V 0 bases short and J 12 bases short, with 11 bases between. CDR3 coding DNA: TGTGCCAGCAGCCAAGATCTTAAATTCCACACCTTC. Encoded protein: CASSQDLKFHTF.

The gene calls are TRBV7-9 and TRBJ1-5, with D hard to call. Trimming removed 5 bases at V and 0 bases at J, with 14 bases between. CDR3 length: 16 amino acids. Germline CDR1 SEHNR, CDR2 FQNEAQ (reference sequence). As DNA, the CDR3 is TGTGCCAGCAGCCCCGCGGCGGGCGGTAGCAATCAGCCCCAGCATTTT. Protein product: CASSPAAGGSNQPQHF.

This clone occurred a few times. The chain carries TRBV5-5 and TRBJ1-5; 8 positions agree with TRBD1. Trimming cost V 4 bases and J 6 bases; bases outside gene matches: 12. This CDR3 spans 16 amino acids. CDR1 SGHKS and CDR2 YYEKEE come from the germline V gene (reference sequence). The CDR3 here is CASSPSGGSVSQPQHF. The CDR3 nucleotides read TGTGCCAGCAGCCCTTCAGGGGGCTCGGTATCTCAGCCCCAGCATTTT. Full variable domain (remainder filled in from reference TRBV5-5 and TRBJ1-5): DAGVTQSPTHLIKTRGQQVTLRCSPISGHKSVSWYQQVLGQGPQFIFQYYEKEERGRGNFPDRFSARQFPNYSSELNVNALLLGDSALYLCASSPSGGSVSQPQHFGDGTRLSIL.

The chain is built from TRBV7-8 and TRBJ2-2; perhaps TRBD1 as D (5 bases). Germline CDR1 and CDR2: SGHVS and FQNEAQ. The CDR3 is 17 residues long. The V gene lost 3 bases and the J gene lost 2 bases, with 16 bases spanning the gap. CDR3 nucleotide sequence: TGTGCCAGCAGCTTGGGTACGTGGGGCACCAACACCGGGGAGCTGTTTTTT. Protein sequence: CASSLGTWGTNTGELFF.

V usage is TRBV7-9 and J usage is TRBJ1-1, with 10 bases lining up with TRBD1. Germline V gives CDR1 SEHNR, CDR2 FQNEAQ (reference sequence). J was trimmed by 0 bases and V by 5 bases; bases with no gene match: 6. The CDR3 has 16 residues. CDR3 region: CASSRGTGVMNTEAFF. The CDR3 DNA reads as TGTGCCAGCAGCCGAGGGACAGGGGTTATGAACACTGAAGCTTTCTTT.

The V call is TRBV6-5, the J call TRBJ1-1; D is possibly TRBD1 (6 bases). Trimming stripped 6 bases from V and 10 bases from J, with 12 bases between. In germline, CDR1 is MNHEY, CDR2 SVGAGI. The CDR3 runs to 11 residues. The CDR3 DNA follows: TGTGCCAGCAGGCAGGACAGAACAGCTTTCTTT. This codes for CASRQDRTAFF.

The chain links TRBV6-4 to TRBJ1-1, with D possibly being TRBD1 (6 bases). The CDR3 spans 15 residues. V was trimmed by 0 bases and J by 2 bases, leaving 10 bases between them. CDR1 and CDR2 (germline): MRHNA, SNTAGT. In DNA, the CDR3 is TGTGCCAGCAGTGACTCTTCGACAGGAAACACTGAAGCTTTCTTT. It is translated as CASSDSSTGNTEAFF.

The genes are TRBV30 and TRBJ2-3; D gene unclear. CDR1 GTSNPN and CDR2 SVGIG come from the germline V gene (reference sequence). V was pared by 2 bases and J by 4 bases, with 7 bases between. This CDR3 has 12 residues. The CDR3 nucleotides are TGTGCCTGGAGTCCCGTTTCAGATACGCAGTATTTT. It specifies CAWSPVSDTQYF.

The chain recombines TRBV6-6 with TRBJ1-5; TRBD1 agrees at 7 bases. Germline lookup yields CDR1 MNHNY and CDR2 SVGAGI (reference sequence). This CDR3 is 18 amino acids long. The J segment lost 0 bases and the V segment lost 5 bases, leaving 13 bases of the junction unmatched. CDR3 residues: CASSRPPGQTNSNQPQHF. For the CDR3, the DNA is TGTGCCAGCAGTCGACCCCCGGGACAGACAAATAGCAATCAGCCCCAGCATTTT.

The chain uses TRBV28 and TRBJ1-1; 8 nucleotides line up with TRBD1. Germline CDR1 is MDHEN and CDR2 is SYDVKM. V trimming: 6 bases; J trimming: 7 bases; junction bases outside the gene matches: 7. This CDR3 comprises 13 residues. CDR3 protein: CASRLAGTGEAFF. The CDR3 nucleotides are TGTGCCAGCAGGTTAGCCGGGACAGGTGAAGCTTTCTTT.

The genes are TRBV4-1 and TRBJ2-7; D is possibly TRBD2 (6 bases). The V end was cut by 1 base, the J end by 1 base, with 17 bases between. CDR1 is MGHRA, CDR2 YSYEKL, per germline. This CDR3 is 17 amino acids long. CDR3 nucleotide sequence: TGCGCCAGCAGCCAAGGACCGGGGAGGACGCTATCCTACGAGCAGTACTTC. Translating gives CASSQGPGRTLSYEQYF.

This chain uses TRBV2 with TRBJ1-1, with 7 bases fitting TRBD1. Trimming removed 4 bases from V and 1 base from J; junction bases left unmatched: 3. The germline V gene has CDR1 SNHLY and CDR2 FYNNEI. The CDR3 length is 14 residues. This CDR3 reads CASSATGRNTEAFF. CDR3 nucleotide sequence: TGTGCCAGCAGTGCGACAGGGCGGAACACTGAAGCTTTCTTT.

The chain joins TRBV30 to TRBJ1-2; D is unresolved. This CDR3 spans 14 amino acids. Trimming pared 3 bases from V and 7 bases from J, leaving 18 bases between. Germline V lookup: CDR1 GTSNPN, CDR2 SVGIG (reference sequence). CDR3 sequence: CAWSRDLYLGGYTF. CDR3 nucleotides: TGTGCCTGGAGCCGGGATCTCTACCTCGGTGGCTACACCTTC.

The chain combines TRBV12-3 or TRBV12-4 with TRBJ1-1, with D unclear. V shed 1 base and J shed 5 bases, with 8 bases lying between them. This CDR3 has 13 residues. CDR3 DNA: TGTGCCAGCAGTTTAGGGGGAGGAACTGAAGCTTTCTTT. Amino acid sequence: CASSLGGGTEAFF.

The CDR3, as DNA: TGTGCCAGCAGTATGGGGGGAGTCGAAGCTTTCTTT. This encodes CASSMGGVEAFF. The rearrangement uses TRBV12-3 or TRBV12-4 and TRBJ1-1, with D maybe TRBD1 (5 bases). The CDR3 contains 12 residues. Trimming removed 5 bases at V and 8 bases at J, with 12 bases between.

This clone was found once. The V and J genes are TRBV7-9 and TRBJ1-2; 12 bases map to TRBD1. The CDR3 has 17 amino acids. V lost 1 base to trimming and J lost 2 bases; unmatched junction nucleotides: 5. Per the germline V gene, CDR1 is SEHNR and CDR2 is FQNEAQ (reference sequence). CDR3 region: CASSLVWDRGPNYGYTF. The CDR3 DNA reads as TGTGCCAGCAGCTTAGTTTGGGACAGGGGGCCAAACTATGGCTACACCTTC.